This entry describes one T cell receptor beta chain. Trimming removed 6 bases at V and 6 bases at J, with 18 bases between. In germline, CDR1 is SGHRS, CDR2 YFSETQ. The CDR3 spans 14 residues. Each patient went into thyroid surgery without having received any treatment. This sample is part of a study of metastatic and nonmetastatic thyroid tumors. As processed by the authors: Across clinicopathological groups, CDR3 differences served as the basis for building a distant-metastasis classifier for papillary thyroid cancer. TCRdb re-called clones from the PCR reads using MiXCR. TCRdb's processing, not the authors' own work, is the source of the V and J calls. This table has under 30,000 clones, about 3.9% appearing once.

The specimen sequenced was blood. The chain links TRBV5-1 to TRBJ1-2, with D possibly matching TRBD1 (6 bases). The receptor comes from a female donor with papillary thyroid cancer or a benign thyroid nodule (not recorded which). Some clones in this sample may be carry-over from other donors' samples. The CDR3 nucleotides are TGCGCCAGCACCCTAACAGGGAAAGTTGATGGCTACACCTTC. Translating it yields CASTLTGKVDGYTF.